Listed below are T cell receptor beta chains from one sample, sequenced in a study of cytomegalovirus exposure and HLA in healthy donors. Generated by immunoSEQ multiplex PCR, the TCRdb table keeps only in-frame clones and is missing some. The sample holds about 120,000 clones; 95% to 97% are singletons and the top ten take about 1.7%. Sequencing was performed on PBMCs. These TCRs come from a man younger than 35 in good health and CMV-seronegative. Both conserved end residues are part of each CDR3. D genes are given only for firm matches. Some rows have no size entry. The others give once, few or many, or a class for an expanded clone.

clone size	V gene	CDR3 length	J gene	D gene	CDR3 protein	CDR3 DNA
.	TRBV6-6	13	TRBJ2-7	.	CASRPGSSYEQYF	TGTGCCAGCAGGCCGGGGAGCTCCTACGAGCAGTACTTC
.	TRBV19	16	TRBJ1-1	TRBD1	CASSIDLTGAYTEAFF	TGTGCCAGTAGTATAGATCTGACAGGGGCGTACACTGAAGCTTTCTTT
.	TRBV27	14	TRBJ2-7	TRBD1	CASSRGDREDEQYF	TGTGCCAGCAGTCGAGGGGACAGGGAAGACGAGCAGTACTTC
.	TRBV5-5	15	TRBJ2-2	.	CASSLVAFRTGELFF	TGTGCCAGCAGCTTGGTGGCCTTTCGAACCGGGGAGCTGTTTTTT
.	TRBV7-9	16	TRBJ2-7	TRBD1	CASRGLGQALGDEQYF	TGTGCCAGCCGGGGCCTTGGACAGGCATTAGGCGACGAGCAGTACTTC
.	TRBV5-4	13	TRBJ1-2	TRBD1	CASSEDRVYGYTF	TGTGCCAGCAGCGAGGACAGGGTCTATGGCTACACCTTC
.	TRBV11-3	16	TRBJ2-1	.	CASSLPPSTLGDEQFF	TGTGCCAGCAGCCTCCCCCCTTCTACACTGGGCGATGAGCAGTTCTTC
.	TRBV11-2	14	TRBJ2-7	TRBD1	CASSNRDSSYEQYF	TGTGCCAGCAGCAACCGGGACAGTTCCTACGAGCAGTACTTC
.	TRBV29-1	14	TRBJ2-2	.	CSVEDAPGTGELFF	TGCAGCGTTGAAGATGCTCCAGGCACCGGGGAGCTGTTTTTT
once	TRBV7-9	14	TRBJ2-7	.	CASRSAGSSYEQYF	TGTGCCAGCAGGTCCGCGGGGAGCTCCTACGAGCAGTACTTC
.	TRBV27	14	TRBJ1-1	TRBD1	CASSWTGGNTEAFF	TGTGCCAGCAGTTGGACAGGTGGTAACACTGAAGCTTTCTTT
.	TRBV9	16	TRBJ2-1	.	CASSEGGQSSYNEQFF	TGTGCCAGCAGCGAGGGGGGACAGAGCTCCTACAATGAGCAGTTCTTC
.	TRBV29-1	11	TRBJ2-7	TRBD1	CSVRTGGEQYF	TGCAGCGTGAGGACAGGGGGTGAGCAGTACTTC
.	TRBV6-1	15	TRBJ2-3	.	CASSPRGGNADTQYF	TGTGCCAGCAGCCCTAGGGGGGGAAATGCAGATACGCAGTATTTT
.	TRBV4-3	15	TRBJ2-2	TRBD1	CASSLDRGLTGELFF	TGCGCCAGCAGCCTGGACAGGGGGCTCACCGGGGAGCTGTTTTTT
.	TRBV4-2	19	TRBJ2-1	.	CASSPIGTSSPTDQSEQFF	TGTGCCAGCAGCCCGATCGGGACTTCCTCCCCGACGGATCAATCTGAGCAGTTCTTC
once	TRBV7-2	13	TRBJ2-1	.	CASSLGPNNEQFF	TGTGCCAGCAGCTTAGGGCCGAACAATGAGCAGTTCTTC
.	TRBV18	14	TRBJ2-3	TRBD1	CASSSQGARDTQYF	TGTGCCAGCTCATCCCAGGGGGCGAGAGATACGCAGTATTTT
once	TRBV6-5	15	TRBJ1-2	TRBD1	CASSYSRGLSYGYTF	TGTGCCAGCAGTTACTCGAGGGGGCTGAGCTATGGCTACACCTTC
.	TRBV7-9	12	TRBJ2-1	.	CASSFRGNEQFF	TGTGCCAGCAGCTTCCGGGGTAATGAGCAGTTCTTC
.	TRBV9	15	TRBJ2-2	.	CASSPTGGGTGELFF	TGTGCCAGCAGCCCGACCGGAGGTGGGACCGGGGAGCTGTTTTTT
.	TRBV7-2	14	TRBJ2-2	.	CASSLGPPSGELFF	TGTGCCAGCAGCTTAGGTCCCCCGTCGGGGGAGCTGTTTTTT
.	TRBV9	14	TRBJ2-7	TRBD1	CASSKGTGAYEQYF	TGTGCCAGCAGCAAAGGGACAGGAGCCTACGAGCAGTACTTC
.	TRBV27	14	TRBJ2-7	.	CASSLGSSYYEQYF	TGTGCCAGCAGTTTAGGTAGCAGCTACTACGAGCAGTACTTC
.	TRBV13	15	TRBJ2-3	TRBD2	CASGIAGEPTDTQYF	TGTGCCAGCGGCATAGCGGGAGAACCCACAGATACGCAGTATTTT
.	TRBV5-4	14	TRBJ2-3	TRBD2	CASSLTSGADTQYF	TGTGCCAGCAGCCTTACTAGCGGGGCTGATACGCAGTATTTT
.	TRBV7-9	12	TRBJ2-3	.	CASSGDGGTQYF	TGTGCCAGCAGCGGAGACGGGGGAACGCAGTATTTT
.	TRBV28	11	TRBJ2-7	.	CASSSGYEQYF	TGTGCCAGCAGTTCCGGGTACGAGCAGTACTTC
.	TRBV9	13	TRBJ2-1	TRBD2	CASSMGLPNEQFF	TGTGCCAGCAGCATGGGACTACCCAATGAGCAGTTCTTC
once	TRBV4-3	13	TRBJ1-5	.	CASSQGTGEPQHF	TGCGCCAGCAGCCAAGGGACGGGGGAGCCCCAGCATTTT
.	TRBV7-2	15	TRBJ1-5	.	CASSFHGISNQPQHF	TGTGCCAGCAGCTTTCACGGGATTAGCAATCAGCCCCAGCATTTT
.	TRBV5-4	13	TRBJ1-2	TRBD1	CASSTKDRFGYTF	TGTGCCAGCAGCACGAAGGACAGGTTTGGCTACACCTTC
.	TRBV7-2	15	TRBJ1-1	TRBD1	CASSPQVTDRAVAFF	TGTGCCAGCAGCCCCCAAGTCACGGACAGGGCCGTCGCTTTCTTT
.	TRBV6-1	15	TRBJ2-7	.	CASSEARLSSYEQYF	TGTGCCAGCAGTGAAGCGAGACTTAGCTCCTACGAGCAGTACTTC
.	TRBV5-1	15	TRBJ2-3	TRBD2	CASSLKLAGGDTQYF	TGCGCCAGCAGCTTGAAACTAGCGGGAGGAGATACGCAGTATTTT
.	TRBV7-2	13	TRBJ1-2	.	CASAQGRNYGYTF	TGTGCCAGCGCACAGGGTCGGAACTATGGCTACACCTTC
.	TRBV2	9	TRBJ2-5	.	CASSLPQYF	TGTGCCAGCAGCCTCCCCCAGTACTTC
.	TRBV4-1	17	TRBJ1-5	TRBD1	CASSQVGTGNSNQPQHF	TGCGCCAGCAGCCAAGTAGGGACAGGGAATAGCAATCAGCCCCAGCATTTT
.	TRBV4-2	13	TRBJ2-5	TRBD1	CASREGQQETQYF	TGTGCCAGCAGAGAGGGACAGCAAGAGACCCAGTACTTC
.	TRBV4-1	16	TRBJ2-2	.	CASSQGLTQNTGELFF	TGCGCCAGCAGCCAGGGGCTAACTCAGAACACCGGGGAGCTGTTTTTT
.	TRBV5-5	13	TRBJ2-5	.	CASRLVIEETQYF	TGTGCCAGCAGATTAGTAATCGAAGAGACCCAGTACTTC
once	TRBV25-1	14	TRBJ2-3	TRBD2	CASSENWGGDTQYF	TGTGCCAGCAGTGAAAACTGGGGGGGGGATACGCAGTATTTT
.	TRBV6-4	15	TRBJ2-1	TRBD2	CASGKAGGPSDEQFF	TGTGCCAGCGGGAAAGCGGGAGGGCCGTCGGATGAGCAGTTCTTC
.	TRBV4-1	16	TRBJ1-1	TRBD1	CASSLPRGDTATEAFF	TGCGCCAGCAGCCTTCCCAGGGGGGACACAGCCACTGAAGCTTTCTTT
.	TRBV13	12	TRBJ1-2	.	CASSLGSYGYTF	TGTGCCAGCAGCTTGGGCTCCTATGGCTACACCTTC
once	TRBV28	14	TRBJ1-1	TRBD1	CASSFTGATTEAFF	TGTGCCAGCAGTTTCACAGGGGCTACCACTGAAGCTTTCTTT
.	TRBV5-1	13	TRBJ2-7	.	CASSLDPIDEQYF	TGCGCCAGCAGCTTGGATCCGATAGACGAGCAGTACTTC
.	TRBV28	16	TRBJ2-7	TRBD2	CASSYLASLAGDEQYF	TGTGCCAGCAGTTACCTTGCCTCACTAGCGGGAGACGAGCAGTACTTC
.	TRBV7-7	15	TRBJ2-1	.	CASSLALLAFNEQFF	TGTGCCAGCAGCTTAGCGCTCCTAGCGTTCAATGAGCAGTTCTTC
.	TRBV11-2	14	TRBJ2-7	.	CASSPVDRPPEQYF	TGTGCCAGCAGCCCTGTTGACAGACCGCCCGAGCAGTACTTC
.	TRBV29-1	13	TRBJ1-1	TRBD1	CSHGGQGFSEAFF	TGCAGCCATGGGGGACAGGGTTTCTCTGAAGCTTTCTTT
.	TRBV28	16	TRBJ2-5	TRBD2	CASSPLLAGGQETQYF	TGTGCCAGCAGCCCCTTACTAGCGGGAGGGCAGGAGACCCAGTACTTC
.	TRBV27	15	TRBJ2-1	TRBD2	CASRPSGSSYNEQFF	TGTGCCAGCAGACCCAGCGGGAGCTCCTACAATGAGCAGTTCTTC
.	TRBV6-5	15	TRBJ2-7	.	CASRGYREGAYEQYF	TGTGCCAGCAGGGGATACAGGGAAGGGGCCTACGAGCAGTACTTC
.	TRBV5-1	16	TRBJ1-1	TRBD1	CASSPDRGRWNTEAFF	TGCGCCAGCAGCCCGGACAGGGGCAGGTGGAACACTGAAGCTTTCTTT
.	TRBV6-1	19	TRBJ2-2	TRBD2	CASSEFLAGGPQDTGELFF	TGTGCCAGCAGTGAATTTCTAGCGGGAGGGCCTCAGGATACCGGGGAGCTGTTTTTT